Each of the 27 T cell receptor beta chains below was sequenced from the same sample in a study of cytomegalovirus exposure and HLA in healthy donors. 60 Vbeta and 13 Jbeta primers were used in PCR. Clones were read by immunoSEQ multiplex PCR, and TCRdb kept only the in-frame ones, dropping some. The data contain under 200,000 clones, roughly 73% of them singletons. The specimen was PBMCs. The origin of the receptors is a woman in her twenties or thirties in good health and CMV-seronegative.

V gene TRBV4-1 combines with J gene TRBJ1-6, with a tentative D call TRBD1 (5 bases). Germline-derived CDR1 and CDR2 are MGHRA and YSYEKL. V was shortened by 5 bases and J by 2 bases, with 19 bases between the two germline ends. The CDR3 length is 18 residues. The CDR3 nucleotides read TGCGCCAGCAGCTCTGACAAACCGGGGGGAGCCTATAATTCACCCCTCCACTTT. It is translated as CASSSDKPGGAYNSPLHF.

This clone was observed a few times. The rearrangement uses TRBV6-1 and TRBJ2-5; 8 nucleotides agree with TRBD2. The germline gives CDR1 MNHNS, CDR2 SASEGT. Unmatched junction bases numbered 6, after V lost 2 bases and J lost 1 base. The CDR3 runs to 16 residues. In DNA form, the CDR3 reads TGTGCCAGCAGTGAAATCGGGGGGGGCGTCCAAGAGACCCAGTACTTC. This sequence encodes CASSEIGGGVQETQYF.

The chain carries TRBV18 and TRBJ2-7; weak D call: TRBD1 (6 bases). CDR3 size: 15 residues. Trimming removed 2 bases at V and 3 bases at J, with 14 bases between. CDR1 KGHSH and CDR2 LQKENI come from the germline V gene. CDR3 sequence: CASSPFRDNNYEQYF. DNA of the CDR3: TGTGCCAGCTCACCATTCCGGGACAACAACTACGAGCAGTACTTC.

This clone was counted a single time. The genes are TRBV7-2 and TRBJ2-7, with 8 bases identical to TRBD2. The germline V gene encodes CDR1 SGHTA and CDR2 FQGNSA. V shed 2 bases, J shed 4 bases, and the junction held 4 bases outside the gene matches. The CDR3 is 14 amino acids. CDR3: CASSLYGRDYEQYF. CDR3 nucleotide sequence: TGTGCCAGCAGCTTATACGGGAGGGATTACGAGCAGTACTTC.

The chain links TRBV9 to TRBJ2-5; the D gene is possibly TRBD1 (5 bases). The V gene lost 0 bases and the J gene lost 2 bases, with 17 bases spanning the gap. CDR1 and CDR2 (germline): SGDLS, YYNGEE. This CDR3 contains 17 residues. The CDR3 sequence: CASSVEIQAPLQETQYF. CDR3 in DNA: TGTGCCAGCAGCGTAGAAATACAGGCCCCGTTGCAAGAGACCCAGTACTTC.

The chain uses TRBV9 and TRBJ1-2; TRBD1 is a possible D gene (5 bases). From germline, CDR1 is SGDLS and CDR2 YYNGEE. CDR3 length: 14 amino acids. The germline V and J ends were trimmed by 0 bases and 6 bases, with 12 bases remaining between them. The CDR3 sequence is CASSVDQGSNGYTF. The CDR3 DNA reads TGTGCCAGCAGCGTAGATCAGGGTTCTAATGGCTACACCTTC.

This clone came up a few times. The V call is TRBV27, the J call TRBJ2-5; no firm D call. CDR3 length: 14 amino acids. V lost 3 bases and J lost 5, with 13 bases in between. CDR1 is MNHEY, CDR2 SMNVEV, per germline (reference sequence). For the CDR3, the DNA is TGTGCCAGCAGTTTGTGGAGCGCCCCGGAGACCCAGTACTTC. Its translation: CASSLWSAPETQYF.

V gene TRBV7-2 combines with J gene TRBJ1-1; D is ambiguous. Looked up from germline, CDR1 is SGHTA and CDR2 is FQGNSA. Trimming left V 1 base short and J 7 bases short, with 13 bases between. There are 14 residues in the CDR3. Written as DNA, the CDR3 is TGTGCCAGCAGCTTAGTTGCCGCGGGTGATGAAGCTTTCTTT. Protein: CASSLVAAGDEAFF.

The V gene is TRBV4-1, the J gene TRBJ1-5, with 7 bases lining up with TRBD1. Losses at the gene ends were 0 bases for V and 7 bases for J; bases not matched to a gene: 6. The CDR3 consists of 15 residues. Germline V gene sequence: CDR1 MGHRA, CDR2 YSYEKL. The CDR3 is CASSQDYRGRQPQHF. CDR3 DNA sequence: TGCGCCAGCAGCCAAGATTACAGGGGTCGGCAGCCCCAGCATTTT.

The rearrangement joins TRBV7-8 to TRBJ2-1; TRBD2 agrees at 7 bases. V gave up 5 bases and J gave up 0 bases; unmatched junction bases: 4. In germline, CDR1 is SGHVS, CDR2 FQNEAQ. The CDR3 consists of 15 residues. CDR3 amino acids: CASSPGGGSYNEQFF. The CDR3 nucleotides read TGTGCCAGCAGCCCCGGCGGGGGCTCCTACAATGAGCAGTTCTTC.

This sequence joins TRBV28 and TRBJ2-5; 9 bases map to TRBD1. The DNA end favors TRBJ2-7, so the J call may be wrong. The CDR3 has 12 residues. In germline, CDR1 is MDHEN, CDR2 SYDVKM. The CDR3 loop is CASTTGGDEQYF. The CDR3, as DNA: TGTGCCAGCACCACAGGGGGCGACGAGCAGTACTTC.

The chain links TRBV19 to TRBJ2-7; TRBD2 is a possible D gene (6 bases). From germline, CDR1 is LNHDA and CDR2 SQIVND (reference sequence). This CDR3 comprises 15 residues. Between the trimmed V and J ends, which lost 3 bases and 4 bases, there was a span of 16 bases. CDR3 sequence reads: CASSMEGTPIYEQYF. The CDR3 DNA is TGTGCCAGTAGTATGGAGGGGACCCCTATATACGAGCAGTACTTC. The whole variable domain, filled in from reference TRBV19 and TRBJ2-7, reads DGGITQSPKYLFRKEGQNVTLSCEQNLNHDAMYWYRQDPGQGLRLIYYSQIVNDFQKGDIAEGYSVSREKKESFPLTVTSAQKNPTAFYLCASSMEGTPIYEQYFGPGTRLTVT.

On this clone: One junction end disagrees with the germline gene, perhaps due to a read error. CDR3 amino acids: CACRYSIEQYF. For the CDR3, the DNA is TGTGCCTGCAGATACAGTATCGAGCAGTACTTC. The chain has TRBV2 and TRBJ2-7, with D uncertain. Per germline, CDR1 SNHLY and CDR2 FYNNEI. The length of the CDR3 is 11 residues.

For the CDR3, the DNA is TGTGCCAGTAGCCCCTCATTCGGGATCACTGAAGCTTTCTTT. Amino acids: CASSPSFGITEAFF. The chain has TRBV19 and TRBJ1-1; D ambiguous. This CDR3 region has 14 residues. Trimming took 6 bases from V and 4 from J, leaving 15 bases between them. In germline, CDR1 is LNHDA, CDR2 SQIVND (reference sequence).

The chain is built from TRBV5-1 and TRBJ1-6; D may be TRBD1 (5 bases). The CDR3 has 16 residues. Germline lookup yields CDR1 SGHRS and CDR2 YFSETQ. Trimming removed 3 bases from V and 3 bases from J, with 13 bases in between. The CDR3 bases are TGCGCCAGCAGCTCGGGGGAGCAGTACTATAATTCACCCCTCCACTTT. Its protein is CASSSGEQYYNSPLHF.

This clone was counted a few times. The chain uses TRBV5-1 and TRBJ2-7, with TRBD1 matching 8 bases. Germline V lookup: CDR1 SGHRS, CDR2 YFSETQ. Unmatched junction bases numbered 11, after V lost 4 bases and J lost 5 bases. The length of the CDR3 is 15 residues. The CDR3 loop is CASSKFGTGSDEQYF. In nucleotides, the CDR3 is TGCGCCAGCAGCAAATTCGGGACAGGTTCGGACGAGCAGTACTTC.

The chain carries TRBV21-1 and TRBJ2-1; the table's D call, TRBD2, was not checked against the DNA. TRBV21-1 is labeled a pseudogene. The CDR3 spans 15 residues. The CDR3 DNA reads TGTGCCAGCAGCAAATGCGCCGGCTCCTACAATGAGCAGTTCTTC. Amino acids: CASSKCAGSYNEQFF.

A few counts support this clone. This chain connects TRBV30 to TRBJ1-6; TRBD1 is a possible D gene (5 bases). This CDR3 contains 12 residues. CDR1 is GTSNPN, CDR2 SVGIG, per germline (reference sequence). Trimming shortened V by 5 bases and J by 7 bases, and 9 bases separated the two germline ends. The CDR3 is CAWGRVNSPLHF. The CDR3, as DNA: TGTGCCTGGGGCAGGGTCAATTCACCCCTCCACTTT.

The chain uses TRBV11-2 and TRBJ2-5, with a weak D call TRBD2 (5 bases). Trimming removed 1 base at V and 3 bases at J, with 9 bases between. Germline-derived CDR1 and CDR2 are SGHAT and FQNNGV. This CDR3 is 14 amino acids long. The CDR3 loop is CASSLAAREETQYF. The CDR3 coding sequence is TGTGCCAGCAGCTTAGCAGCGCGGGAAGAGACCCAGTACTTC.

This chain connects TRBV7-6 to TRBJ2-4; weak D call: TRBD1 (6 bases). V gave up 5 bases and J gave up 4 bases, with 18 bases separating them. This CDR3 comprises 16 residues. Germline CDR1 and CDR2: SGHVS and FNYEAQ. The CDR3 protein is CASSNNQGRWKNIQYF. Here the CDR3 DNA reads TGTGCCAGCAGCAACAACCAGGGGCGCTGGAAAAACATTCAGTACTTC.

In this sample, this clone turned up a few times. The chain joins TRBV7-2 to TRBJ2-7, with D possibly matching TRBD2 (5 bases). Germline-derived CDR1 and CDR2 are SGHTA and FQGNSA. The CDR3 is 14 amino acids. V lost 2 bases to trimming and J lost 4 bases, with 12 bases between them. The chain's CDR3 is CASSLNGIGYEQYF. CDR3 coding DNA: TGTGCCAGCAGCTTAAACGGGATAGGGTACGAGCAGTACTTC.

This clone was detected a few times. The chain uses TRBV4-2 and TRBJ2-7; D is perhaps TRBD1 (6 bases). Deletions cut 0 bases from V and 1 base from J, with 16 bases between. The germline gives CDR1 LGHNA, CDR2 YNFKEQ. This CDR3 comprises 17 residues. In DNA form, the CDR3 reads TGTGCCAGCAGCCAAGAACGGAGTCAGGGGTTTTCCTACGAGCAGTACTTC. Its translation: CASSQERSQGFSYEQYF.

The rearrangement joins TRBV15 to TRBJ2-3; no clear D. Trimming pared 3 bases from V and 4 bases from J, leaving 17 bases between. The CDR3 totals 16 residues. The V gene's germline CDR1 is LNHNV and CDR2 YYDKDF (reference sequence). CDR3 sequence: CATSSPEFRVPDTQYF. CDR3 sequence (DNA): TGTGCCACCAGCAGCCCTGAGTTCCGGGTCCCAGATACGCAGTATTTT.

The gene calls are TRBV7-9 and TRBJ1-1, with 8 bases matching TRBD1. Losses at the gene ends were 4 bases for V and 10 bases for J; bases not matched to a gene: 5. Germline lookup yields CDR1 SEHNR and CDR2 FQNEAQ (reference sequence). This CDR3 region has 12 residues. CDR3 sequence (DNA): TGTGCCAGCAGCTCCGGAGGGACAGGAGCTTTCTTT. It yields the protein CASSSGGTGAFF. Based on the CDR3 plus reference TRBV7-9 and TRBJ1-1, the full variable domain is DTGVSQNPRHKITKRGQNVTFRCDPISEHNRLYWYRQTLGQGPEFLTYFQNEAQLEKSRLLSDRFSAERPKGSFSTLEIQRTEQGDSAMYLCASSSGGTGAFFGQGTRLTVV.

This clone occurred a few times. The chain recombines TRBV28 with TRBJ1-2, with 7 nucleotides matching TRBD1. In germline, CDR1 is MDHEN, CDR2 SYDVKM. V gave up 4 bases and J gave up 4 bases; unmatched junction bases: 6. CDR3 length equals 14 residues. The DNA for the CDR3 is TGTGCCAGCAGTTCCTCCGGGACAGTCTATGGCTACACCTTC. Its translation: CASSSSGTVYGYTF.

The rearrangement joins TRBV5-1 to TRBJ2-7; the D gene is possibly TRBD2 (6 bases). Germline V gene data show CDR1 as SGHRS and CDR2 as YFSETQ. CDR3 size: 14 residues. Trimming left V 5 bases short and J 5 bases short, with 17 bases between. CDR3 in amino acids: CASREGPGGDEQYF. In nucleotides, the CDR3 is TGCGCCAGCAGGGAGGGACCAGGCGGGGACGAGCAGTACTTC.

DNA for the CDR3: TGTGCCAGCAGCTGGGACAGGGCGAACACCGGGGAGCTGTTTTTT. Translation gives CASSWDRANTGELFF. The chain recombines TRBV5-4 with TRBJ2-2, with TRBD1 matching over 9 bases. This CDR3 is 15 amino acids long. V gave up 3 bases and J gave up 0 bases; unmatched junction bases: 0. CDR1 is SGHNT and CDR2 is YYREEE in the germline V gene (reference sequence).